The 18 T cell receptor beta chains given below trace back to one sample, sequenced in a study of beta chain features in type 1 diabetes. The study's findings and limits: People with Type 1 diabetes carried modestly yet significantly shorter TCRB CDR3s in all four CD4+ subsets.

Their antigens remain unidentified. The whole isolated RNA underwent reverse transcription, so sequencing captured expressed TCRB transcripts. Profiled with immunoSEQ multiplex PCR; TCRdb holds only in-frame clones, not every one. The sample gives 300,000 to 350,000 clones, 13% of which show up once; 0.015% is in the top ten. The sequenced sample consisted of naive CD4+ T cells from blood. Receptor source: a woman aged 18-30 years with type 1 diabetes.

This chain joins TRBV30 and TRBJ2-3; weak D call: TRBD2 (5 bases). The germline V and J ends were trimmed by 1 base and 2 bases, with 16 bases remaining between them. The CDR3 length is 16 residues. Per the germline V gene, CDR1 is GTSNPN and CDR2 is SVGIG (reference sequence). The CDR3 DNA is TGTGCCTGGAGTGCCCCGGGGTATGCACCCACAGATACGCAGTATTTT. As protein: CAWSAPGYAPTDTQYF.

This chain connects TRBV27 to TRBJ1-2, with TRBD1 identical over 9 bases. After removal of 5 bases from V and 4 bases from J, the junction contained 11 bases not matched to a gene. The length of the CDR3 is 16 residues. The V gene's germline CDR1 is MNHEY and CDR2 SMNVEV (reference sequence). CDR3 DNA sequence: TGTGCCAGCAGTCCCGGGACAGGGTCCGGAGGCTATGGCTACACCTTC. Encoded protein: CASSPGTGSGGYGYTF.

This clone has a handful of counts. This chain connects TRBV12-5 to TRBJ2-3; 7 nucleotides align to TRBD2. Germline V gene data show CDR1 as LGHNT and CDR2 as FRNRAP. J gave up 2 bases and V 5 bases, and 4 bases lay outside the gene matches. The CDR3 consists of 14 residues. CDR3 coding DNA: TGTGCTAGTGGTCCCGGGACTACCACAGATACGCAGTATTTT. Amino acids: CASGPGTTTDTQYF.

The chain carries TRBV7-9 and TRBJ1-2; D is perhaps TRBD1 (6 bases). V lost 1 base and J 8 bases, leaving 11 bases between the germline ends. Germline V gives CDR1 SEHNR, CDR2 FQNEAQ (reference sequence). This CDR3 is built from 13 residues. The DNA for the CDR3 is TGTGCCAGCAGCTTAGGGGGGCGCGGAGGCTACACCTTC. Protein: CASSLGGRGGYTF.

The rearrangement joins TRBV5-4 to TRBJ2-3; 13 bases agree with TRBD2. Unmatched junction bases numbered 11, after V lost 0 bases and J lost 1 base. This CDR3 is built from 20 residues. Germline loops: CDR1 SGHNT, CDR2 YYREEE (reference sequence). The CDR3 DNA is TGTGCCAGCAGCTTGGCCCGTACTAGCGGGAGGGCCCGAGGCACAGATACGCAGTATTTT. Encoded protein: CASSLARTSGRARGTDTQYF.

The table lists this clone with a few counts. The CDR3 DNA follows: TGTGCCAGCAGTTGGAGCCTAAGCACAGATACGCAGTATTTT. This gives the protein CASSWSLSTDTQYF. V usage is TRBV27 and J usage is TRBJ2-3; D unclear. V was pared by 4 bases and J by 0 bases, with 8 bases between. Germline V lookup: CDR1 MNHEY, CDR2 SMNVEV (reference sequence). The CDR3 is 14 amino acids.

V usage is TRBV28 and J usage is TRBJ2-7, with D maybe TRBD1 (7 bases). Germline-derived CDR1 and CDR2 are MDHEN and SYDVKM. Trimming took off 5 bases at V and 7 bases at J, with 18 bases between the two ends. This CDR3 has 14 residues. The CDR3 DNA reads TGTGCCAGCAGTCCAGGAGGGGGCTTGGGGGAGCAGTACTTC. This codes for CASSPGGGLGEQYF.

This clone was counted only a few times. The J gene is TRBJ2-6, the V gene TRBV19; no clear D. The V gene's germline CDR1 is LNHDA and CDR2 SQIVND (reference sequence). The CDR3 has 13 residues. V lost 3 bases and J lost 4, with 4 bases in between. The CDR3 reads CASSIVGANVLTF. DNA of the CDR3: TGTGCCAGTAGTATTGTAGGGGCCAACGTCCTGACTTTC.

This clone was found a few times. The CDR3 DNA reads as TGTGCCAGCATGGGACAGGGGTACAATGAGCAGTTCTTC. Translated, it gives CASMGQGYNEQFF. V gene TRBV25-1 combines with J gene TRBJ2-1; 10 bases align to TRBD1. V dropped 7 bases and J dropped 4; count of bases not matched to a gene: 1. Germline CDR1 is MGHDK and CDR2 is SYGVNS. CDR3 length: 13 amino acids.

This clone has a handful of counts. CDR3 nucleotide sequence: TGTGCCAGCAGCATGGGACAGTTCAATGAAAAACTGTTTTTT. Its protein is CASSMGQFNEKLFF. V and J are TRBV7-9 and TRBJ1-4, with 7 bases lining up with TRBD1. The J segment lost 5 bases and the V segment lost 5 bases, leaving 5 bases of the junction unmatched. This CDR3 is built from 14 residues. Germline V lookup: CDR1 SEHNR, CDR2 FQNEAQ (reference sequence).

This clone was seen more than once but under ten times. The chain is built from TRBV5-1 and TRBJ1-5, with D maybe TRBD1 (5 bases). V lost 0 bases, J lost 4 bases, and 11 bases lay in between. The CDR3 totals 15 residues. The germline gives CDR1 SGHRS, CDR2 YFSETQ. CDR3 in amino acids: CASSLAGGANQPQHF. The CDR3 nucleotides read TGCGCCAGCAGCTTGGCGGGGGGTGCGAATCAGCCCCAGCATTTT.

The J gene is TRBJ2-2, the V gene TRBV4-2; tentative D call: TRBD1 (5 bases). CDR1 and CDR2 from the germline V gene are LGHNA and YNFKEQ. The CDR3 is made up of 13 amino acids. V shed 1 base and J shed 6 bases, with 6 bases lying between them. CDR3 sequence (DNA): TGTGCCAGCAGCCAAGCAGGGTCCGGGGAGCTGTTTTTT. Protein product: CASSQAGSGELFF.

The chain is built from TRBV5-1 and TRBJ2-1; D may be TRBD2 (7 bases). CDR1 SGHRS and CDR2 YFSETQ come from the germline V gene. The V gene lost 9 bases and the J gene lost 6 bases, with 22 bases spanning the gap. The CDR3 contains 15 residues. The CDR3 DNA reads as TGCGCCACCTACCGAGGTGGGGGGGGCCCCAATGAGCAGTTCTTC. Translating it yields CATYRGGGGPNEQFF.

V and J are TRBV19 and TRBJ2-3; 8 nucleotides agree with TRBD2. The trim removed 7 bases at V and 2 bases at J, leaving 2 bases unmatched. CDR3 length: 13 residues. CDR1 is LNHDA and CDR2 is SQIVND in the germline V gene (reference sequence). CDR3 bases: TGTGCCAGTAAGCGGGAGTCCACAGATACGCAGTATTTT. Its translation is CASKRESTDTQYF.

This clone was observed a handful of times. The chain couples TRBV27 to TRBJ2-1; 7 bases align to TRBD2. The V gene's germline CDR1 is MNHEY and CDR2 SMNVEV (reference sequence). This CDR3 region has 17 residues. V trimming: 2 bases; J trimming: 0 bases; junction bases outside the gene matches: 7. The CDR3 DNA reads as TGTGCCAGCAGTTTACTGGCGGGGGAATTCTCCTACAATGAGCAGTTCTTC. It translates to CASSLLAGEFSYNEQFF.

This clone was detected only once. The genes are TRBV6-5 and TRBJ2-1, with 9 bases matching TRBD2. CDR1 is MNHEY and CDR2 is SVGAGI in the germline V gene. Trimming took 5 bases from V and 7 from J; bases not matched to a gene: 3. CDR3 length equals 13 residues. Written as DNA, the CDR3 is TGTGCCAGCAGTCCGAGCGGGGGGAATGAGCAGTTCTTC. It translates to CASSPSGGNEQFF.

This clone was counted a few times. The rearrangement joins TRBV7-9 to TRBJ2-1; 8 bases fit TRBD1. The CDR3 is 15 residues long. V lost 1 base to trimming and J lost 6 bases; unmatched junction nucleotides: 5. CDR1 and CDR2 from the germline V gene are SEHNR and FQNEAQ (reference sequence). The CDR3: CASSLGQGIGNEQFF. In DNA form, the CDR3 reads TGTGCCAGCAGCTTAGGACAGGGGATTGGCAATGAGCAGTTCTTC.

This clone was detected only a few times. The rearrangement links TRBV5-1 to TRBJ2-1, with 12 positions matching TRBD2. This CDR3 has 17 amino acids. Per germline, CDR1 SGHRS and CDR2 YFSETQ. The V gene end was trimmed by 0 bases and the J gene end by 6 bases; junction bases not matched to a gene: 7. The CDR3 protein is CASSLGLAGAIANEQFF. In DNA, the CDR3 is TGCGCCAGCAGCTTGGGACTAGCGGGAGCGATCGCCAATGAGCAGTTCTTC. The whole variable domain, filled in from reference TRBV5-1 and TRBJ2-1, reads KAGVTQTPRYLIKTRGQQVTLSCSPISGHRSVSWYQQTPGQGLQFLFEYFSETQRNKGNFPGRFSGRQFSNSRSEMNVSTLELGDSALYLCASSLGLAGAIANEQFFGPGTRLTVL.